Following are 21 T cell receptor beta chains from one sample sequenced in a study of blood T cell repertoires in COVID-19. Measured with immunoSEQ multiplex PCR; TCRdb has only the in-frame clones, and not every one. Of some 150,000 clones listed, approximately 91% are singletons. The sequencing sample was made of peripheral blood. The receptors originated from a human donor in a cohort sampled during active COVID-19.

The chain couples TRBV18 to TRBJ2-1; D remains unclear. This CDR3 has 13 amino acids. Germline V lookup: CDR1 KGHSH, CDR2 LQKENI. V was shortened by 3 bases and J by 10 bases, with 13 bases between the two germline ends. CDR3 in DNA: TGTGCCAGCTCACCTGGCCCCGTCAGGGAGCAGTTCTTC. This sequence encodes CASSPGPVREQFF. The full variable domain, with the rest looked up from reference TRBV18 and TRBJ2-1, is NAGVMQNPRHLVRRRGQEARLRCSPMKGHSHVYWYRQLPEEGLKFMVYLQKENIIDESGMPKERFSAEFPKEGPSILRIQQVVRGDSAAYFCASSPGPVREQFFGPGTRLTVL.

V gene TRBV19 combines with J gene TRBJ1-2, with D maybe TRBD1 (6 bases). The CDR3 has 14 amino acids. V shed 4 bases and J shed 7 bases, with 16 bases lying between them. Per the germline V gene, CDR1 is LNHDA and CDR2 is SQIVND (reference sequence). The CDR3 DNA reads TGTGCCAGTAGTACAGTTCAGGACAGACTTGGCTACACCTTC. Amino acids: CASSTVQDRLGYTF.

Comment on this clone: This sample also contains other DNA sequences that code for the same CDR3. The V call is TRBV7-2, the J call TRBJ1-1; TRBD1 might be the D (5 bases). The CDR3 is made up of 13 amino acids. The germline V gene has CDR1 SGHTA and CDR2 FQGNSA. Trimming removed 4 bases at V and 1 base at J, with 7 bases between. The CDR3 loop reads CASSSQGNTEAFF. In nucleotides, the CDR3 is TGTGCCAGCAGCTCCCAGGGGAACACTGAAGCTTTCTTT.

As DNA, the CDR3 is TGTGCCAGCAGCTTAGACGGGTTTGGGGAGCAGTACTTC. Residues: CASSLDGFGEQYF. V gene TRBV5-8 combines with J gene TRBJ2-7; no definite D call. Between the trimmed V and J ends, which lost 2 bases and 7 bases, there was a span of 13 bases. This CDR3 contains 13 residues. Germline V gives CDR1 SGHTS, CDR2 YDEGEE.

This clone has at least ten counts. V and J are TRBV19 and TRBJ1-5; weak D call: TRBD1 (6 bases). V lost 3 bases and J 2 bases, leaving 11 bases between the germline ends. The CDR3 extends over 15 amino acids. Germline lookup yields CDR1 LNHDA and CDR2 SQIVND (reference sequence). The CDR3: CASSIGGAGNQPQHF. CDR3 DNA: TGTGCCAGTAGTATTGGGGGGGCTGGCAATCAGCCCCAGCATTTT. The full variable domain, with the rest looked up from reference TRBV19 and TRBJ1-5, is DGGITQSPKYLFRKEGQNVTLSCEQNLNHDAMYWYRQDPGQGLRLIYYSQIVNDFQKGDIAEGYSVSREKKESFPLTVTSAQKNPTAFYLCASSIGGAGNQPQHFGDGTRLSIL.

The gene calls are TRBV18 and TRBJ1-1, with D perhaps TRBD1 (5 bases). The V and J ends lost 5 bases and 1 base respectively, with 8 bases between them. This CDR3 contains 13 residues. CDR1 is KGHSH and CDR2 is LQKENI in the germline V gene. The CDR3 spells CASSGGQNTEAFF. The CDR3 nucleotides are TGTGCCAGCTCAGGTGGACAGAACACTGAAGCTTTCTTT.

CDR3 protein: CASSVSGGYTGELFF. DNA for the CDR3: TGCGCCAGCAGCGTTAGCGGAGGGTACACCGGGGAGCTGTTTTTT. The gene calls are TRBV5-1 and TRBJ2-2; TRBD2 might be the D (6 bases). The ends were cut back, 4 bases at V and 3 bases at J, with 13 bases in the middle. CDR1 SGHRS and CDR2 YFSETQ come from the germline V gene. CDR3 size: 15 residues.

The chain recombines TRBV4-3 with TRBJ2-7, with 7 bases aligning to TRBD1. Trimming at V came to 0 bases and at J to 9 bases, leaving 14 bases not matched to a gene. The CDR3 consists of 16 residues. Germline V gene data show CDR1 as LGHNA and CDR2 as YSLEER. CDR3 sequence: CASSQDPQGTPSVQYF. The CDR3 DNA reads as TGCGCCAGCAGCCAAGATCCACAGGGGACCCCCTCAGTGCAGTACTTC.

V and J are TRBV7-9 and TRBJ1-1, with D possibly being TRBD1 (5 bases). The germline V gene encodes CDR1 SEHNR and CDR2 FQNEAQ (reference sequence). V shed 5 bases and J shed 0 bases, with 16 bases lying between them. The CDR3 has 16 amino acids. The CDR3 bases are TGTGCCAGCAGCACCAAGTACAGGCCCATGAACACTGAAGCTTTCTTT. This translates into CASSTKYRPMNTEAFF.

The rearrangement links TRBV5-5 to TRBJ2-7, with D maybe TRBD1 (6 bases). The germline V gene has CDR1 SGHKS and CDR2 YYEKEE (reference sequence). The CDR3 loop spans 14 amino acids. V was shortened by 1 base and J by 5 bases, with 13 bases between the two germline ends. CDR3 nucleotides: TGTGCCAGCAGCTTGTGGGACACTCCTGACGAGCAGTACTTC. Its protein is CASSLWDTPDEQYF.

The chain couples TRBV7-9 to TRBJ2-7; 7 nucleotides agree with TRBD2. The CDR3 runs to 12 residues. Germline CDR1 and CDR2: SEHNR and FQNEAQ (reference sequence). The V gene end was trimmed by 4 bases and the J gene end by 6 bases; junction bases not matched to a gene: 3. The CDR3 sequence is CASSSREGEQYF. CDR3 in DNA: TGTGCCAGCAGCTCCAGGGAGGGCGAGCAGTACTTC.

The V call is TRBV7-2, the J call TRBJ1-5; D might be TRBD1 (5 bases). Deletions cut 4 bases from V and 0 bases from J, with 13 bases between. The CDR3 is 16 residues long. Germline V gives CDR1 SGHTA, CDR2 FQGNSA. This CDR3 is CASSWGGPASNQPQHF. DNA for the CDR3: TGTGCCAGCAGCTGGGGGGGACCCGCTAGCAATCAGCCCCAGCATTTT.

With respect to this clone: Other DNA sequences from this sample encode an identical CDR3 as well. V and J are TRBV18 and TRBJ2-7; D is uncertain. The CDR3 has 14 amino acids. V was pared by 0 bases and J by 3 bases, with 9 bases between. Looked up from germline, CDR1 is KGHSH and CDR2 is LQKENI. The chain's CDR3 is CASSPPYRVYEQYF. CDR3 sequence (DNA): TGTGCCAGCTCACCACCGTACCGGGTCTACGAGCAGTACTTC.

The chain links TRBV7-8 to TRBJ2-2, with TRBD2 as a possible D gene (6 bases). From germline, CDR1 is SGHVS and CDR2 FQNEAQ. The CDR3 runs to 14 residues. Trimming pared 10 bases from V and 7 bases from J, leaving 19 bases between. The CDR3 DNA reads TGTGCCACCACGGGACCCCGGGGAGGCGGGGAGCTGTTTTTT. Its translation is CATTGPRGGGELFF.

The gene calls are TRBV5-1 and TRBJ1-5; D ambiguous. The CDR3 totals 14 residues. Germline V gene lookup returns CDR1 SGHRS and CDR2 YFSETQ. The germline V and J ends were trimmed by 0 bases and 5 bases, with 9 bases remaining between them. CDR3 bases: TGCGCCAGCAGCTTGGAACGGGTACATCAGCCCCAGCATTTT. Translated, it gives CASSLERVHQPQHF.

V is TRBV15 and J is TRBJ2-3; possibly TRBD2 for D (6 bases). The CDR3 spans 16 residues. Germline values: CDR1 LNHNV, CDR2 YYDKDF (reference sequence). The V end was cut by 5 bases, the J end by 2 bases, with 17 bases between. The CDR3 sequence: CATSDPLAGSTDTQYF. CDR3 bases: TGTGCCACCAGCGATCCCCTGGCGGGGTCCACAGATACGCAGTATTTT.

The J gene is TRBJ2-3, the V gene TRBV2; 7 nucleotides line up with TRBD2. V gave up 3 bases and J gave up 0 bases; unmatched junction bases: 3. Germline CDR1 SNHLY, CDR2 FYNNEI. This CDR3 contains 15 residues. The CDR3 DNA reads TGTGCCAGCAGTGATCCTAGCGGAAGCACAGATACGCAGTATTTT. Translated, it gives CASSDPSGSTDTQYF.

The chain uses TRBV30 and TRBJ2-7; 11 bases match TRBD2. CDR3 length: 14 amino acids. Per germline, CDR1 GTSNPN and CDR2 SVGIG (reference sequence). Trimming removed 5 bases from V and 6 bases from J; junction bases left unmatched: 9. The CDR3 DNA reads TGTGCCTGGTCCCTAGCGGGAGGAACCCGCGAGCAGTACTTC. Translated: CAWSLAGGTREQYF.

Only one count was recorded for this clone. The J gene is TRBJ2-3, the V gene TRBV19; tentatively, D is TRBD2 (5 bases). The ends were cut back, 6 bases at V and 4 bases at J, with 20 bases in the middle. Germline V gives CDR1 LNHDA, CDR2 SQIVND (reference sequence). This CDR3 comprises 16 residues. The CDR3: CASRIRVGVGSDTQYF. As DNA, the CDR3 is TGTGCCAGTAGGATAAGAGTGGGAGTAGGCTCAGATACGCAGTATTTT.

The genes are TRBV7-3 and TRBJ2-5; D might be TRBD1 (5 bases). The CDR3 is 13 amino acids. Germline lookup yields CDR1 SGHTA and CDR2 FQGTGA. V dropped 5 bases and J dropped 0 bases, with 7 bases sitting between them. CDR3 region: CASSRTHQETQYF. The CDR3 DNA sequence: TGTGCCAGCAGCCGGACACACCAAGAGACCCAGTACTTC.

This chain links TRBV15 with TRBJ2-3; a possible D gene is TRBD2 (5 bases). CDR1 is LNHNV and CDR2 is YYDKDF in the germline V gene (reference sequence). The CDR3 spans 14 residues. Trimming pared 4 bases from V and 0 bases from J, leaving 8 bases between. The CDR3 DNA sequence: TGTGCCACCAGCAAACAGCGGAGCACAGATACGCAGTATTTT. This translates into CATSKQRSTDTQYF. Looking up the rest from reference TRBV15 and TRBJ2-3 gives the full variable domain: DAMVIQNPRYQVTQFGKPVTLSCSQTLNHNVMYWYQQKSSQAPKLLFHYYDKDFNNEADTPDNFQSRRPNTSFCFLDIRSPGLGDTAMYLCATSKQRSTDTQYFGPGTRLTVL.